A selection of T cell receptor beta chains follows, all from one sample in a study of shared clonotypes between healthy human individuals. Generated by immunoSEQ multiplex PCR, the TCRdb table keeps only in-frame clones and is missing some. Among 2 million to 2.5 million clones, nearly 97% were seen once, and the ten largest hold approximately 0.13%. Sequencing was performed on naive CD4+ T cells sorted from blood. These receptors came from a man aged 18-30 years in good health. CDR3s leave out the opening cysteine and the closing phenylalanine or tryptophan. A row's size may be missing; if present it is once, few, many or a size class.

CDR3 protein: ASSDFRGGTEAF
clone size: NA
J gene: TRBJ1-1
V gene: TRBV2
CDR3 length: 12

CDR3 protein: ASSLDTQSTDTQY
clone size: NA
J gene: TRBJ2-3
V gene: TRBV5-1
CDR3 length: 13

CDR3 protein: ASSLEGRTTEAF
clone size: NA
J gene: TRBJ1-1
V gene: TRBV7-2
CDR3 length: 12

CDR3 protein: ASHPGLVTYEQY
clone size: NA
J gene: TRBJ2-7
V gene: TRBV10-3
CDR3 length: 12

CDR3 protein: ASSYSSGTGEKLF
clone size: NA
J gene: TRBJ1-4
V gene: TRBV6-5
CDR3 length: 13

CDR3 protein: ASSEFLGNTIY
clone size: NA
J gene: TRBJ1-3
V gene: TRBV10-1
CDR3 length: 11

CDR3 protein: ASSTGRNSPLH
clone size: NA
J gene: TRBJ1-6
V gene: TRBV14
CDR3 length: 11

CDR3 protein: ASRTNRAF
clone size: NA
J gene: TRBJ1-1
V gene: TRBV6-4
CDR3 length: 8

CDR3 protein: ASSRGGQGSYEQY
clone size: NA
J gene: TRBJ2-7
V gene: TRBV6-5
CDR3 length: 13

CDR3 protein: ASRRSGEAF
clone size: NA
J gene: TRBJ1-1
V gene: TRBV6-5
CDR3 length: 9

CDR3 protein: ASSFGVPGNTEQF
clone size: NA
J gene: TRBJ2-1
V gene: TRBV7-2
CDR3 length: 13

CDR3 protein: ASSPKGQGSSYNSPLH
clone size: NA
J gene: TRBJ1-6
V gene: TRBV27
CDR3 length: 16

CDR3 protein: ASSPRRTGSYSPLH
clone size: few
J gene: TRBJ1-6
V gene: TRBV7-9
CDR3 length: 14

CDR3 protein: AITGLAGGNEQY
clone size: NA
J gene: TRBJ2-7
V gene: TRBV10-3
CDR3 length: 12

CDR3 protein: ASSLLAVANSEQY
clone size: few
J gene: TRBJ2-7
V gene: TRBV5-6
CDR3 length: 13

CDR3 protein: ASRAGYYEQY
clone size: once
J gene: TRBJ2-7
V gene: TRBV6-1
CDR3 length: 10

CDR3 protein: ASSLVGIETQY
clone size: NA
J gene: TRBJ2-5
V gene: TRBV5-8
CDR3 length: 11

CDR3 protein: AISESGVLETQY
clone size: NA
J gene: TRBJ2-5
V gene: TRBV10-3
CDR3 length: 12

CDR3 protein: ASSEVGIGVKGENTEAF
clone size: NA
J gene: TRBJ1-1
V gene: TRBV2
CDR3 length: 17

CDR3 protein: ASSGSLSGELF
clone size: NA
J gene: TRBJ2-2
V gene: TRBV28
CDR3 length: 11

CDR3 protein: ASSQDGAQEIYGYT
clone size: NA
J gene: TRBJ1-2
V gene: TRBV4-1
CDR3 length: 14

CDR3 protein: ASSPGTSYEQY
clone size: NA
J gene: TRBJ2-7
V gene: TRBV18
CDR3 length: 11